The 6 T cell receptor beta chains given below trace back to one sample, sequenced in a study of response to subunit inactivated influenza vaccine. TCRdb reanalysed the RT-PCR reads using MiXCR and keeps one entry per CDR3 protein. The profile shows some 500,000 distinct CDR3 sequences, 25% of them singletons. This sample comprised CD4+ T cells sorted from PBMCs, obtained about 5 days after vaccination. The receptors originated from a man aged 45 to 65 who received an inactivated influenza vaccine.

Only a few counts were recorded for this clonotype. The chain is built from TRBV20-1 and TRBJ2-3, with D perhaps matching TRBD2 (7 bases). The CDR3 has 14 amino acids. The V and J ends lost 3 bases and 1 base respectively, with 11 bases between them. Per germline, CDR1 DFQATT and CDR2 SNEGSKA (reference sequence). This CDR3 reads CSASEGGGTDTQYF. Written as DNA, the CDR3 is TGCAGTGCTAGTGAAGGGGGGGGCACAGATACGCAGTATTTT.

In DNA, the CDR3 is TGTGCCAGCAGTTTCAGGTCGGGAGGGCCTTCACCTTACAATGAGCAGTTCTTC. This codes for CASSFRSGGPSPYNEQFF. V usage is TRBV28 and J usage is TRBJ2-1; 8 bases are a match to TRBD2. CDR3 size: 18 residues. V lost 3 bases and J lost 4; bases outside the gene matches: 14. Germline-derived CDR1 and CDR2 are MDHEN and SYDVKM.

CDR3 nucleotides: TGCAGTGCTAGCCAATCTATTACCGGACGGATAGTCTACGAGCAGTACTTC. Protein product: CSASQSITGRIVYEQYF. The V gene is TRBV20-1, the J gene TRBJ2-7; D unclear. This CDR3 is 17 amino acids long. V was cut by 3 bases and J by 3 bases, with 24 bases left in between. CDR1 is DFQATT, CDR2 SNEGSKA, per germline (reference sequence).

This clonotype has just a few counts. The chain is built from TRBV7-9 and TRBJ2-3; D possibly corresponds to TRBD2 (6 bases). Per germline, CDR1 SEHNR and CDR2 FQNEAQ (reference sequence). CDR3 length: 14 amino acids. V dropped 5 bases and J dropped 0 bases, with 9 bases sitting between them. The CDR3 coding sequence is TGTGCCAGCAGCCCAGCGGGCAGCACAGATACGCAGTATTTT. Amino acid sequence: CASSPAGSTDTQYF.

This clonotype was counted only a few times. J is TRBJ2-7 and V is TRBV12-3 or TRBV12-4; D could derive from TRBD1 or TRBD2 (5 bases each). CDR3 size: 12 residues. Trimming took 8 bases from V and 2 from J, leaving 10 bases between them. The CDR3 region has the DNA TGTGCCAGCTCTTGGGGGACCTACGAGCAGTACTTC. Translating gives CASSWGTYEQYF.

The rearrangement joins TRBV11-2 to TRBJ2-5; 11 nucleotides agree with TRBD2. With 3 bases clipped from V and 5 bases from J, the junction kept 8 bases outside the gene matches. Germline lookup yields CDR1 SGHAT and CDR2 FQNNGV. The CDR3 has 16 amino acids. The CDR3 sequence: CASSFLSGGAGETQYF. In DNA, the CDR3 is TGTGCCAGCAGCTTCCTTAGCGGGGGGGCCGGTGAGACCCAGTACTTC.